The 25 T cell receptor beta chains below come from one sample, sequenced in a study of blood T cell repertoires in COVID-19 (dated by TCRdb to 2019 to 2021). Library preparation employed the immunoSEQ multiplex PCR assay. TCRdb took this table from immuneACCESS and kept in-frame rearrangements with V and J called. Such tables lack part of the clones; where checked against another copy, unresolved V genes explain under half of the gap, and the rest is unexplained. The sample table contains more than 250,000 clones; only one count was recorded for roughly 84% of them. The ten largest clones take up 1% of the sample. Sample: peripheral blood. These receptors came from a man aged 50 to 59 with active or convalescent COVID-19.

The rearrangement uses TRBV15 and TRBJ1-2; D unclear. Trimming left V 1 base short and J 4 bases short, with 16 bases between. The germline V gene has CDR1 LNHNV and CDR2 YYDKDF (reference sequence). The CDR3 is 16 residues long. CDR3: CATSRGSTPTLYGYTF. The CDR3 bases are TGTGCCACCAGCAGAGGGTCAACTCCCACCCTCTATGGCTACACCTTC.

The chain links TRBV2 to TRBJ1-3, with D tentatively TRBD1 (5 bases). Germline V gene sequence: CDR1 SNHLY, CDR2 FYNNEI. V was shortened by 5 bases and J by 4 bases, with 18 bases between the two germline ends. The CDR3 is made up of 16 amino acids. Here the CDR3 DNA reads TGTGCCAGCAGTCGTGCAGGGTATGGTCCCGGAAACACCATATATTTT. This gives the protein CASSRAGYGPGNTIYF.

The chain has TRBV7-2 and TRBJ1-3, with 7 bases fitting TRBD1. This CDR3 has 17 amino acids. With 0 bases clipped from V and 2 bases from J, the junction kept 7 bases outside the gene matches. Looked up from germline, CDR1 is SGHTA and CDR2 is FQGNSA. The CDR3: CASSLAGSGGPGNTIYF. The CDR3 nucleotides are TGTGCCAGCAGCTTAGCCGGGTCAGGGGGACCTGGAAACACCATATATTTT.

This rearrangement joins TRBV18 to TRBJ1-1, with a weak D call TRBD1 (6 bases). This CDR3 is 14 amino acids long. Germline V gene data show CDR1 as KGHSH and CDR2 as LQKENI. The V and J ends lost 3 bases and 1 base respectively, with 9 bases between them. This CDR3 reads CASSPRGKNTEAFF. CDR3 coding DNA: TGTGCCAGCTCACCGAGGGGGAAGAACACTGAAGCTTTCTTT.

This clone occurred once. The V and J genes are TRBV7-2 and TRBJ1-1; 10 nucleotides align to TRBD1. Germline CDR1 is SGHTA and CDR2 is FQGNSA. The CDR3 sequence is 15 residues long. Trimming cost V 5 bases and J 0 bases; bases outside gene matches: 3. The CDR3 nucleotides are TGTGCCAGCAGCCCGACAGGGGGCCTGAACACTGAAGCTTTCTTT. As protein: CASSPTGGLNTEAFF.

This chain joins TRBV30 and TRBJ2-3; 9 nucleotides line up with TRBD2. Trimming took 7 bases from V and 3 from J; bases not matched to a gene: 8. The CDR3 is 14 residues long. Germline V gene lookup returns CDR1 GTSNPN and CDR2 SVGIG (reference sequence). The CDR3 protein is CASKHTSGTDTQYF. The DNA for the CDR3 is TGTGCCTCCAAACATACTAGCGGGACAGATACGCAGTATTTT.

The chain's CDR3 is CASSPREETQYF. The CDR3 DNA is TGTGCCAGCAGCCCCCGTGAAGAGACCCAGTACTTC. This rearrangement joins TRBV9 to TRBJ2-5; D call uncertain. Germline loops: CDR1 SGDLS, CDR2 YYNGEE. This CDR3 is built from 12 residues. V was pared by 4 bases and J by 3 bases, with 7 bases between.

The rearrangement links TRBV5-1 to TRBJ1-2, with D tentatively TRBD1 (5 bases). Germline V gene sequence: CDR1 SGHRS, CDR2 YFSETQ. Trimming pared 2 bases from V and 4 bases from J, leaving 21 bases between. The CDR3 has 17 amino acids. The CDR3: CASSFWDSYRYTYGYTF. The CDR3 coding sequence is TGCGCCAGCAGCTTTTGGGACTCCTACAGGTATACCTATGGCTACACCTTC.

The chain links TRBV16 to TRBJ2-7; 14 nucleotides agree with TRBD2. Unmatched junction bases numbered 4, after V lost 1 base and J lost 5 bases. Germline V gene lookup returns CDR1 KGHSY and CDR2 FQNENV. CDR3 length equals 16 residues. This CDR3 reads CASSQLGLAGVNEQYF. The DNA of the CDR3 is TGTGCCAGCAGCCAATTGGGACTAGCGGGAGTTAACGAGCAGTACTTC.

The chain recombines TRBV27 with TRBJ1-6, with D uncertain. This CDR3 has 17 amino acids. V lost 5 bases and J lost 3, with 17 bases in between. Germline V gives CDR1 MNHEY, CDR2 SMNVEV (reference sequence). DNA of the CDR3: TGTGCCAGCAGTCCAACCCCCGGAGTTTTCTATAATTCACCCCTCCACTTT. Its translation is CASSPTPGVFYNSPLHF.

The chain uses TRBV7-9 and TRBJ2-2; a possible D gene is TRBD1 (6 bases). Germline CDR1 and CDR2: SEHNR and FQNEAQ (reference sequence). Trimming shortened V by 7 bases and J by 4 bases, and 22 bases separated the two germline ends. There are 17 residues in the CDR3. CDR3 sequence reads: CASIREGQGTGTGELFF. The CDR3 nucleotides are TGTGCCAGCATCCGAGAGGGGCAGGGGACGGGCACCGGGGAGCTGTTTTTT.

This clone turned up a few times. The chain recombines TRBV5-6 with TRBJ1-2; a possible D gene is TRBD1 (5 bases). Trimming pared 0 bases from V and 5 bases from J, leaving 17 bases between. This CDR3 is 16 amino acids long. Germline values: CDR1 SGHDT, CDR2 YYEEEE. This CDR3 is CASSLGFSAGLYGYTF. CDR3 sequence (DNA): TGTGCCAGCAGCTTGGGATTTTCGGCAGGGTTATATGGCTACACCTTC.

This clone was found once. The gene calls are TRBV6-2 or TRBV6-3 and TRBJ1-1; unclear D gene. Germline-derived CDR1 and CDR2 are MNHEY and SVGEGT. V shed 5 bases and J shed 1 base, with 5 bases lying between them. The CDR3 spans 12 residues. CDR3 residues: CASSEANTEAFF. The CDR3, as DNA: TGTGCCAGCAGTGAGGCGAACACTGAAGCTTTCTTT.

This clone came up once. The chain combines TRBV5-1 with TRBJ1-1; 9 positions match TRBD1. V shed 4 bases, J shed 4 bases, and the junction held 8 bases outside the gene matches. The CDR3 extends over 15 amino acids. Germline V gives CDR1 SGHRS, CDR2 YFSETQ. The CDR3 protein is CASSPSTGGFTEAFF. The CDR3, as DNA: TGCGCCAGCAGCCCGTCGACAGGGGGATTCACTGAAGCTTTCTTT.

The chain recombines TRBV4-2 with TRBJ2-1; a weak D match, TRBD2 (7 bases). Germline CDR1 reads LGHNA; CDR2 reads YNFKEQ. This CDR3 comprises 15 residues. The germline V and J ends were trimmed by 4 bases and 8 bases, with 18 bases remaining between them. The CDR3 region has the DNA TGTGCCAGCAGCCCCGGGGGAGGGGGTATTGATGAGCAGTTCTTC. Its protein is CASSPGGGGIDEQFF.

The chain is built from TRBV7-2 and TRBJ1-1; maybe TRBD1 (6 bases). CDR1 is SGHTA, CDR2 FQGNSA, per germline. V lost 2 bases and J lost 7, with 11 bases in between. CDR3 length: 13 residues. CDR3 nucleotide sequence: TGTGCCAGCAGCTTAAACAGGGTAGGTGAAGCTTTCTTT. Translation gives CASSLNRVGEAFF.

Comments on this clone: The identical CDR3 is also encoded by other nucleotide sequences in the sample. The chain employs TRBV6-5 and TRBJ2-7; 8 bases line up with TRBD1. Germline assignment: CDR1 MNHEY and CDR2 SVGAGI. V was pared by 6 bases and J by 0 bases, with 4 bases of the junction left unmatched. This CDR3 region has 14 residues. CDR3 in amino acids: CASSRQGSSYEQYF. The DNA for the CDR3 is TGTGCCAGCAGCCGACAGGGGAGCTCCTACGAGCAGTACTTC.

This clone was seen only once. V usage is TRBV5-5 and J usage is TRBJ2-2; TRBD2 aligns across 9 bases. J gave up 7 bases and V 5 bases, and 9 bases lay outside the gene matches. The CDR3 length is 15 residues. Germline loops: CDR1 SGHKS, CDR2 YYEKEE (reference sequence). The CDR3 loop is CASRVTGTSFGELFF. CDR3 bases: TGTGCCAGCAGAGTCACCGGGACTAGCTTCGGGGAGCTGTTTTTT. Full variable domain (rest looked up from reference TRBV5-5 and TRBJ2-2): DAGVTQSPTHLIKTRGQQVTLRCSPISGHKSVSWYQQVLGQGPQFIFQYYEKEERGRGNFPDRFSARQFPNYSSELNVNALLLGDSALYLCASRVTGTSFGELFFGEGSRLTVL.

This clone was picked up a small number of times. The V and J genes are TRBV6-1 and TRBJ2-3; the match to TRBD1 covers 7 bases. V shed 3 bases, J shed 1 base, and the junction held 7 bases outside the gene matches. The CDR3 consists of 16 residues. Germline loops: CDR1 MNHNS, CDR2 SASEGT. In DNA, the CDR3 is TGTGCCAGCAGTGATTGGCGACAGGGTGGCACAGATACGCAGTATTTT. It specifies CASSDWRQGGTDTQYF.

This chain links TRBV28 with TRBJ1-2; 8 bases line up with TRBD1. The CDR3 length is 14 residues. The germline CDR1 and CDR2 sequences are MDHEN and SYDVKM. Losses at the gene ends were 7 bases for V and 7 bases for J; bases not matched to a gene: 11. Here the CDR3 reads CASNLQGAGGGYTF. The CDR3 coding sequence is TGTGCCAGCAACCTGCAGGGGGCTGGGGGTGGCTACACCTTC.

As to this clone: This CDR3 is also generated by other DNA sequences in the sample. The chain is built from TRBV18 and TRBJ1-2; D uncertain. Trimming removed 2 bases at V and 3 bases at J, with 7 bases between. This CDR3 is 13 amino acids long. Germline-derived CDR1 and CDR2 are KGHSH and LQKENI. CDR3 DNA sequence: TGTGCCAGCTCACCAGAGTCCGACTATGGCTACACCTTC. Translated, it gives CASSPESDYGYTF.

V usage is TRBV28 and J usage is TRBJ1-5; D uncertain. The CDR3 has 13 residues. CDR1 is MDHEN, CDR2 SYDVKM, per germline. V lost 3 bases, J lost 6 bases, and 9 bases lay in between. CDR3: CASSFFRGQPQHF. In DNA, the CDR3 is TGTGCCAGCAGTTTCTTTCGGGGTCAGCCCCAGCATTTT. The whole variable domain, remainder taken from reference TRBV28 and TRBJ1-5, is DVKVTQSSRYLVKRTGEKVFLECVQDMDHENMFWYRQDPGLGLRLIYFSYDVKMKEKGDIPEGYSVSREKKERFSLILESASTNQTSMYLCASSFFRGQPQHFGDGTRLSIL.

This chain links TRBV20-1 with TRBJ2-1, with D unclear. The CDR3 is 11 residues long. Germline V gene lookup returns CDR1 DFQATT and CDR2 SNEGSKA (reference sequence). As DNA, the CDR3 is TGCTCTATTCTCTCCTACAATGAGCAGTTCTTC. It specifies CSILSYNEQFF.

The chain couples TRBV10-1 to TRBJ2-7; 9 bases agree with TRBD1. Per germline, CDR1 WNHNN and CDR2 SYGVQD (reference sequence). The CDR3 totals 13 residues. The junction had 3 bases not matched to a gene; V was cut back by 4 bases and J by 5 bases. The CDR3 here is CASSGGQGNEQYF. CDR3 sequence (DNA): TGCGCCAGCAGTGGCGGACAGGGGAACGAGCAGTACTTC.

V is TRBV9 and J is TRBJ2-3, with 8 bases aligning to TRBD2. The germline gives CDR1 SGDLS, CDR2 YYNGEE. Trimming cost V 4 bases and J 6 bases; bases outside gene matches: 13. This CDR3 is built from 16 residues. CDR3 nucleotide sequence: TGTGCCAGCAGCCCCGGGAGGGGACAATACTGGGATACGCAGTATTTT. Protein: CASSPGRGQYWDTQYF.